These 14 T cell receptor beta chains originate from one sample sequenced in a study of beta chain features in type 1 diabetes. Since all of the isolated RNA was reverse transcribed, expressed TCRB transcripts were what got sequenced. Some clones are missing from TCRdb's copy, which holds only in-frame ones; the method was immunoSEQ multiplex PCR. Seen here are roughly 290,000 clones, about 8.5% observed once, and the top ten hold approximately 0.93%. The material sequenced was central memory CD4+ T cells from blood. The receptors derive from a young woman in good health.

The CDR3 reads CASSRENTGELFF. The DNA for the CDR3 is TGTGCCAGCAGTAGGGAGAACACCGGGGAGCTGTTTTTT. The rearrangement uses TRBV9 and TRBJ2-2, with D hard to call. The CDR3 length is 13 residues. CDR1 and CDR2 (germline): SGDLS, YYNGEE. Between the trimmed V and J ends, which lost 5 bases and 1 base, there was a span of 6 bases.

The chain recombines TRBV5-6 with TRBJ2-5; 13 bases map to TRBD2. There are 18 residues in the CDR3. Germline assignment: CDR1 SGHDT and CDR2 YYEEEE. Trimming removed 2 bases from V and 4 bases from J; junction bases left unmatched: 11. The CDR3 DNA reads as TGTGCCAGCAGCTTTTTAAAGGGGACTAGCGGGGTAAGAGAGACCCAGTACTTC. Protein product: CASSFLKGTSGVRETQYF.

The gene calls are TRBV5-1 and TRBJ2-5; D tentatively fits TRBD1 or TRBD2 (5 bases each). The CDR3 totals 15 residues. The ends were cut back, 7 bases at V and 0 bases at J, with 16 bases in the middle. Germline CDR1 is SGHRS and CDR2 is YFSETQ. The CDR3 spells CASRNSGTNQETQYF. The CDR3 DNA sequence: TGCGCCAGCCGCAATTCCGGGACCAACCAAGAGACCCAGTACTTC.

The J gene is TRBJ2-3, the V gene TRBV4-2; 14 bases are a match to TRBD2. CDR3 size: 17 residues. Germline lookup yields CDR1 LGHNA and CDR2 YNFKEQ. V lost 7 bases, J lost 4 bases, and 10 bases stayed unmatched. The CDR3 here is CASTRESTSGGADTQYF. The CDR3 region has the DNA TGTGCCAGCACAAGGGAATCGACTAGCGGGGGGGCAGATACGCAGTATTTT.

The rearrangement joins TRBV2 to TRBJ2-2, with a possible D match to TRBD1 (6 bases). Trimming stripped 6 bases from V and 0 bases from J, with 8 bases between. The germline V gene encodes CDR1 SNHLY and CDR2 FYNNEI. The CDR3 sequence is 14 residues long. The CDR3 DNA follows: TGTGCCAGCAGACAGGGAGCGAACACCGGGGAGCTGTTTTTT. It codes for CASRQGANTGELFF. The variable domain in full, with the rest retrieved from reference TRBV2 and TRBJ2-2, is EPEVTQTPSHQVTQMGQEVILRCVPISNHLYFYWYRQILGQKVEFLVSFYNNEISEKSEIFDDQFSVERPDGSNFTLKIRSTKLEDSAMYFCASRQGANTGELFFGEGSRLTVL.

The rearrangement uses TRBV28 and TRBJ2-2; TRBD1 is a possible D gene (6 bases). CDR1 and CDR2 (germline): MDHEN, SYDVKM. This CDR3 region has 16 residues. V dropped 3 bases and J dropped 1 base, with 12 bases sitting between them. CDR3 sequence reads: CASSFPPGQNTGELFF. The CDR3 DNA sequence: TGTGCCAGCAGTTTCCCTCCGGGACAGAACACCGGGGAGCTGTTTTTT. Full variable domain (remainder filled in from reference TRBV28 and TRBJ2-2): DVKVTQSSRYLVKRTGEKVFLECVQDMDHENMFWYRQDPGLGLRLIYFSYDVKMKEKGDIPEGYSVSREKKERFSLILESASTNQTSMYLCASSFPPGQNTGELFFGEGSRLTVL.

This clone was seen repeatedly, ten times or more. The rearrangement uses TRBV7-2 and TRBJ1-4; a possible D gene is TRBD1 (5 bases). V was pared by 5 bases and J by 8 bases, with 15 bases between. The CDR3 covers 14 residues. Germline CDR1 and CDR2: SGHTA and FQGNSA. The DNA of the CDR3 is TGTGCCAGCAGCGCCAGGGTAGCTAGGGAAAAACTGTTTTTT. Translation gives CASSARVAREKLFF.

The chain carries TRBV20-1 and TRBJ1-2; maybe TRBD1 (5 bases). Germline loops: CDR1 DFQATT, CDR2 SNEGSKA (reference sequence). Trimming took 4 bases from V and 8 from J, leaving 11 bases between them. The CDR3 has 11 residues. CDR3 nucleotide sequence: TGCAGTGCTACAGGGTCAGCGGGCTACACCTTC. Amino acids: CSATGSAGYTF.

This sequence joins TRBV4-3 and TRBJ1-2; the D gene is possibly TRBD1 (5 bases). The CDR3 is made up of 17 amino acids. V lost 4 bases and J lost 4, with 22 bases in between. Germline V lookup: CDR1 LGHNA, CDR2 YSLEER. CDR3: CASSRRGDGSRGYGYTF. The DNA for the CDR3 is TGCGCCAGCAGCCGGAGAGGGGACGGGTCTAGGGGCTATGGCTACACCTTC.

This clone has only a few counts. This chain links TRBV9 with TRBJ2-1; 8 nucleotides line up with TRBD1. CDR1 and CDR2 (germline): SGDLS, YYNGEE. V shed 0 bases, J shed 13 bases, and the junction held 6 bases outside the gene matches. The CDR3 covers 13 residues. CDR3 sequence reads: CASSVGQGPIQFF. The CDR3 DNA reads TGTGCCAGCAGCGTAGGACAGGGGCCAATTCAGTTCTTC.

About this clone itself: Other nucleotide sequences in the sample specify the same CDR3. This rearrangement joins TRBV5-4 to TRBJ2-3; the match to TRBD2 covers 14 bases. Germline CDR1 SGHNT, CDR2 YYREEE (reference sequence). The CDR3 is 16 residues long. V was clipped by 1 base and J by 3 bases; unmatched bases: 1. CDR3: CASSLRLAGGTDTQYF. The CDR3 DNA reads TGTGCCAGCAGCTTGAGACTAGCGGGGGGGACAGATACGCAGTATTTT.

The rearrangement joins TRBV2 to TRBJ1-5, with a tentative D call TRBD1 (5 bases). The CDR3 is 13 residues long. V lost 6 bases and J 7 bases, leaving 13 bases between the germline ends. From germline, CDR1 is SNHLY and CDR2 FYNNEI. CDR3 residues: CASRGDGGQPQHF. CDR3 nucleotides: TGTGCCAGCAGGGGGGATGGAGGACAGCCCCAGCATTTT.

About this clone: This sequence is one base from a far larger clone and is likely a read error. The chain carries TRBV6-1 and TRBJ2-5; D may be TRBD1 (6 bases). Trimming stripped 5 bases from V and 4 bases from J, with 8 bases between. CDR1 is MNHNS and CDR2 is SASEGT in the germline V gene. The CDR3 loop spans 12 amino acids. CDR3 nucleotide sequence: TGTGCCAGCAGTAAAGGGGGAGAGACCCAGTACTTC. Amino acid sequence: CASSKGGETQYF.

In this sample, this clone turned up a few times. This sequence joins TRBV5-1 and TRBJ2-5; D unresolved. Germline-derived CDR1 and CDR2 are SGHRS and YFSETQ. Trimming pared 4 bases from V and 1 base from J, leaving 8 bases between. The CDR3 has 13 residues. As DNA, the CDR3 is TGCGCCAGCAGCAAGACCCCCCAAGAGACCCAGTACTTC. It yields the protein CASSKTPQETQYF.